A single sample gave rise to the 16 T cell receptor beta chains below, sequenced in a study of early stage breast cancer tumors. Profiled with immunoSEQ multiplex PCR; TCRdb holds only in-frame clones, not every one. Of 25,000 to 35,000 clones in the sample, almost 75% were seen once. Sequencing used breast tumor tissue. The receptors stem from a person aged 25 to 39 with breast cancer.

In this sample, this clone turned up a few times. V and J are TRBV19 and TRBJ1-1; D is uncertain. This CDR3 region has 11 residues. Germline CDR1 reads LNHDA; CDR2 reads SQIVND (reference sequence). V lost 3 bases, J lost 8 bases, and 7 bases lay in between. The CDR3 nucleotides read TGTGCCAGTAGTATCAGCAGGGAAGCTTTCTTT. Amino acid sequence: CASSISREAFF.

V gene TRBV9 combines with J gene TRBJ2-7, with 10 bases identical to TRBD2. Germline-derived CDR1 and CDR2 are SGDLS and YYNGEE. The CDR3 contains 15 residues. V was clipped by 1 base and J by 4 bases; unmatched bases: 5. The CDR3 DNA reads TGTGCCAGCAGCGTATCTAGCGGGAGCTTTTACGAGCAGTACTTC. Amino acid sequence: CASSVSSGSFYEQYF.

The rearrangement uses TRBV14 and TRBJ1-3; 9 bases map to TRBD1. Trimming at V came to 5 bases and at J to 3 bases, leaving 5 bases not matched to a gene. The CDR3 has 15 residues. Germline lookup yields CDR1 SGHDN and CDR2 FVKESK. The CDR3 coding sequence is TGTGCCAGCAGCTCACAGGGGGCGCGTGGAAACACCATATATTTT. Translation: CASSSQGARGNTIYF.

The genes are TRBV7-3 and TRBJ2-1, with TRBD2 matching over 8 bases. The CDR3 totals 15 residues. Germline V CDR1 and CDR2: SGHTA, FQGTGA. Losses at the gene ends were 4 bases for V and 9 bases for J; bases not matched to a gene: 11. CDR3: CASSSRSGSMPEQFF. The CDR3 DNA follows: TGTGCCAGCAGCTCTCGGAGCGGGAGTATGCCTGAGCAGTTCTTC.

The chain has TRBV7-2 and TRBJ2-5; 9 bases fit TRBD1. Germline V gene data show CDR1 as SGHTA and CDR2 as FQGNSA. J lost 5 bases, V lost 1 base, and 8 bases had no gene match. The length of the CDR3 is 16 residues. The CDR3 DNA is TGTGCCAGCAGCTTAGGAGGACAGGGGTTCGGGGAGACCCAGTACTTC. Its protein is CASSLGGQGFGETQYF.

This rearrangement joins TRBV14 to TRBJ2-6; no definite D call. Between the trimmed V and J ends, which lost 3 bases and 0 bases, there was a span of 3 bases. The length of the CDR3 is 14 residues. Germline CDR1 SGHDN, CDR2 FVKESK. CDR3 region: CASSQSSGANVLTF. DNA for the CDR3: TGTGCCAGCAGCCAGAGCTCTGGGGCCAACGTCCTGACTTTC.

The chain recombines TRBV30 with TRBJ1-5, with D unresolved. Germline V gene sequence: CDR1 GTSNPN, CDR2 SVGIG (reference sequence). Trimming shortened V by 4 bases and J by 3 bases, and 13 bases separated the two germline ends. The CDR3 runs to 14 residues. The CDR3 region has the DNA TGTGCCTGGAATGATGACATTTACAATCAGCCCCAGCATTTT. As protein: CAWNDDIYNQPQHF.

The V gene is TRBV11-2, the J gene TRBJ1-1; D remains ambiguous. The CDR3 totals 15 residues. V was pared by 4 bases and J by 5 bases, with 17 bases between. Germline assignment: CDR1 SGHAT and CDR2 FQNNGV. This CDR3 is CASSSDLFRKTEAFF. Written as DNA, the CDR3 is TGTGCCAGCAGCTCGGATTTATTCCGGAAGACTGAAGCTTTCTTT.

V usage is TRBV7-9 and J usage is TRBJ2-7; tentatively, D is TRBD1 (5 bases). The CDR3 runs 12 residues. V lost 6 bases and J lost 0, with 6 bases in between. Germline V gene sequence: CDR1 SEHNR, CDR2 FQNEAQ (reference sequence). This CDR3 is CASRTDSYEQYF. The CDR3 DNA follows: TGTGCCAGCAGGACAGACTCCTACGAGCAGTACTTC. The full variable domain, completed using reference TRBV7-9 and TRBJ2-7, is DTGVSQNPRHKITKRGQNVTFRCDPISEHNRLYWYRQTLGQGPEFLTYFQNEAQLEKSRLLSDRFSAERPKGSFSTLEIQRTEQGDSAMYLCASRTDSYEQYFGPGTRLTVT.

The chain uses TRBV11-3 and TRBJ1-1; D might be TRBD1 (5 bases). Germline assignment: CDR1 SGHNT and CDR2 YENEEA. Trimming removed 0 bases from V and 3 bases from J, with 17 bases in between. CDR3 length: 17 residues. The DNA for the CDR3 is TGTGCCAGCAGCTTAGACGAGGCAGGGAAATGGGACACTGAAGCTTTCTTT. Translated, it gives CASSLDEAGKWDTEAFF. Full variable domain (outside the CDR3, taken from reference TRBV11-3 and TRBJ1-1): EAGVVQSPRYKIIEKKQPVAFWCNPISGHNTLYWYLQNLGQGPELLIRYENEEAVDDSQLPKDRFSAERLKGVDSTLKIQPAELGDSAVYLCASSLDEAGKWDTEAFFGQGTRLTVV.

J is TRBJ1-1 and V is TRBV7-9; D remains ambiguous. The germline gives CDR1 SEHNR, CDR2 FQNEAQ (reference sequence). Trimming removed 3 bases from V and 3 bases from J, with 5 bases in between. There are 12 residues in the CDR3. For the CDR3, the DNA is TGTGCCAGCAGCTTCGATGACACTGAAGCTTTCTTT. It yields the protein CASSFDDTEAFF.

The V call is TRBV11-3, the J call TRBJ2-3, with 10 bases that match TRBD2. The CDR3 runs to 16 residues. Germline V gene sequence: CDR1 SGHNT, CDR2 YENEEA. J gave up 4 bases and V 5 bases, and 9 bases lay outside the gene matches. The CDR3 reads CASSRRLAGVADTQYF. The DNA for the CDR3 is TGTGCCAGCAGCCGTCGTCTAGCGGGAGTTGCAGATACGCAGTATTTT.

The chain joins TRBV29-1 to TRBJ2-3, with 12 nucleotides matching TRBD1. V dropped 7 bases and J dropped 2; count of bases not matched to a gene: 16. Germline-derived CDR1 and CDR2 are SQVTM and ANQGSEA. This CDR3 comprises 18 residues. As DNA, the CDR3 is TGCAGCGCCGGCGGGGACAGGGGGCTTAGTGGCCTCACAGATACGCAGTATTTT. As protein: CSAGGDRGLSGLTDTQYF.

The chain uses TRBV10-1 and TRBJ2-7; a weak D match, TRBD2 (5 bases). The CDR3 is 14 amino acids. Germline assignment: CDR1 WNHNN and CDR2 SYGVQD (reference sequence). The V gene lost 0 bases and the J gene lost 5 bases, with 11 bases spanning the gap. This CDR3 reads CASSESGMSDEQYF. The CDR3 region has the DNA TGCGCCAGCAGTGAGTCCGGGATGAGCGACGAGCAGTACTTC.

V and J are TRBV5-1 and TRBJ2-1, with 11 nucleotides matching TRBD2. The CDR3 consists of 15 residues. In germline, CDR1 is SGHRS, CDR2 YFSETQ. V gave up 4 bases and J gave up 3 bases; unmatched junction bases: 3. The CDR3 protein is CASSPTSGSYNEQFF. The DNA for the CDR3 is TGCGCCAGCAGCCCAACTAGCGGGAGCTACAATGAGCAGTTCTTC.

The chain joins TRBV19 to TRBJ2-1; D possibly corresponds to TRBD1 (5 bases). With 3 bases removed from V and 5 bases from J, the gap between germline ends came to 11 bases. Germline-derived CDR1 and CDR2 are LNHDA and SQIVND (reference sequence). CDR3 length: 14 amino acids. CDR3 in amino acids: CASSIQGTDNEQFF. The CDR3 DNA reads TGTGCCAGTAGTATTCAGGGAACCGACAATGAGCAGTTCTTC.